This T cell receptor (beta chain) was obtained from a study of blood T cell repertoires in COVID-19. Study background: Some COVID-19 samples were acute and others convalescent; all came from the United States, Italy and Spain. T cells, B-cell-depleted T cells, or PBMCs supplied cDNA or gDNA.

In the study's own analysis: Amplification from reference gene primers served as the basis for estimated nucleated cell counts. TCRdb keeps only in-frame clones here, not all; method: immunoSEQ multiplex PCR. From that table come the V and J calls and clone size; the DNA was used to work out D and trimming. The repertoire holds under 100,000 clones, more than 75% seen once, with about 15% in the top ten. Per germline, CDR1 SGHRS and CDR2 YFSETQ. The CDR3 sequence is 17 residues long. With 3 bases clipped from V and 6 bases from J, the junction kept 11 bases outside the gene matches. Sequencing was performed on peripheral blood. The V gene is TRBV5-1, the J gene TRBJ2-3; TRBD2 matches at 12 bases. The receptor's source is a human donor in a cohort sampled during active COVID-19. CDR3 residues: CASSSPLAGGSRDTQYF. CDR3 DNA: TGCGCCAGCAGCTCCCCGCTAGCGGGGGGGTCACGGGATACGCAGTATTTT.